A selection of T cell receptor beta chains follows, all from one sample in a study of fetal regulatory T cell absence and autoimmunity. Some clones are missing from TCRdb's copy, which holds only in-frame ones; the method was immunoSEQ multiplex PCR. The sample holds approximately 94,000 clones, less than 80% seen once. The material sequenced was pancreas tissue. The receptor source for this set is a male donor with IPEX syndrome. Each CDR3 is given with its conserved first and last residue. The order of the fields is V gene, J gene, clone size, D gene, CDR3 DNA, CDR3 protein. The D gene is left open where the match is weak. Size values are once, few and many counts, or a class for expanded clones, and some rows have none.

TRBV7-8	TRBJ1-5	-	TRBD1	TGTGCCAGCAGCGGGGACAGGGGGCGTCAGCCCCAGCATTTT	CASSGDRGRQPQHF
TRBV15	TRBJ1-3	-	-	TGTGCCACCAGCCAAGGACGCAACTCTGGAAACACCATATATTTT	CATSQGRNSGNTIYF
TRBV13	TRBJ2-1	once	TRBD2	TGTGCCAGCAGAGTTACACCGGGACTAGCATCCGAGGGTAATGAGCAGTTCTTC	CASRVTPGLASEGNEQFF
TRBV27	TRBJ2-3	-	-	TGTGCCAGCAGTCCGTCGGGAGATACGCAGTATTTT	CASSPSGDTQYF
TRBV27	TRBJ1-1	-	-	TGTGCCAGCAGTCCCTTCGGACGGAAGAACACTGAAGCTTTCTTT	CASSPFGRKNTEAFF
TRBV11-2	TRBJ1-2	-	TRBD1	TGTGCCAGTGGGGACAGGACCTATGGCTACACCTTC	CASGDRTYGYTF
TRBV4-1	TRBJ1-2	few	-	TGCGCCAGCAGCCAAGACAGGGGCTATGGCTACACCTTC	CASSQDRGYGYTF
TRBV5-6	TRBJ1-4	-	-	TGTGCCAGCAGCTTGGCCGGGGCAGCGAGGACTAATGAAAAACTGTTTTTT	CASSLAGAARTNEKLFF
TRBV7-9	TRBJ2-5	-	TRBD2	TGTGCCAGCAGGGGACTAGCGGGATTAGAGACCCAGTACTTC	CASRGLAGLETQYF
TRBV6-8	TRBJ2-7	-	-	TGTGCCAGCAGCACGGTTGACTACGAGCAGTACTTC	CASSTVDYEQYF
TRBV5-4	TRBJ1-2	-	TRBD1	TGTGCCAGCAGCTTGGTGACAGGGCCCAACTATGGCTACACCTTC	CASSLVTGPNYGYTF
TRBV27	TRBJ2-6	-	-	TGTGCCAGCAGTTCACAGGGCCCTGCCGTCCTGACTTTC	CASSSQGPAVLTF
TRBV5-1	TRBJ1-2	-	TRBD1	TGCGCCAGCAGCCCTAGGACAGGGAGTCATGGCTACACCTTC	CASSPRTGSHGYTF
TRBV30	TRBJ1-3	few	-	TGTGCCTGGACGGACCCCCTTTTCTCTGGAAACACCATATATTTT	CAWTDPLFSGNTIYF
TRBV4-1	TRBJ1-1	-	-	TGCGCCAGCAGCCAGTTAGTCGGGGCCGGGGACACTGAAGCTTTCTTT	CASSQLVGAGDTEAFF
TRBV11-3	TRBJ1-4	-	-	TGTGCCACCATAGGGGCGGGGGACCATAATGAAAAACTGTTTTTT	CATIGAGDHNEKLFF
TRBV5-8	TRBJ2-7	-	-	TGTGCCAGCACCTTAAGGGCAGCTACCTACGAGCAGTACTTC	CASTLRAATYEQYF
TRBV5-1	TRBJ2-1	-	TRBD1	TGCGCCAGCAGCTTCGGACAGGGGAATGAGCAGTTCTTC	CASSFGQGNEQFF
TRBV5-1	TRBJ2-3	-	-	TGCGCCAGCAGCTTGACGTTAGCAGATACGCAGTATTTT	CASSLTLADTQYF
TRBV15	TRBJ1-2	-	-	TGTGCCACCAGCAGAGATCCACAGGCGGGAGGCTACACCTTC	CATSRDPQAGGYTF
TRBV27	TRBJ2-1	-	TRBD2	TGTGCCAGCAGGTGGACTAGCGATTACAATGAGCAGTTCTTC	CASRWTSDYNEQFF
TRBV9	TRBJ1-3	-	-	TGTGCCAGCAGCGTAGCTCTCAGGGGCCCCCCTGAAAACACCATATATTTT	CASSVALRGPPENTIYF
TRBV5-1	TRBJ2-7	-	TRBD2	TGCGCCAGCAGCTTGACCCGGGCTAGCGGGAGGACCTACGAGCAGTACTTC	CASSLTRASGRTYEQYF
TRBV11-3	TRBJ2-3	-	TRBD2	TGTGCCAGCAGCTCCGGACTAGCGCGAGGGGATACGCAGTATTTT	CASSSGLARGDTQYF
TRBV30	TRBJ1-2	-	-	TGTGCCTGGGGACACATCTATGGCTACACCTTC	CAWGHIYGYTF
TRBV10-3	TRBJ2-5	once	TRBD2	TGTGCCATCAGTGAGTCGGGGAGGAAAGCGGGGAGGAGGGAGACCCAGTACTTC	CAISESGRKAGRRETQYF
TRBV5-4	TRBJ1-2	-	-	TGTGCCAGCAGCTTCAGGCACTATGCCTATGGCTACACCTTC	CASSFRHYAYGYTF
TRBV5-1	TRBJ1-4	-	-	TGCGCCAGCAGCTTGGCAGGGGATAGAGAAAAACTGTTTTTT	CASSLAGDREKLFF
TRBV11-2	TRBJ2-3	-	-	TGTGCCAGCAGCTTACTAGCGCCTAGCACAGATACGCAGTATTTT	CASSLLAPSTDTQYF
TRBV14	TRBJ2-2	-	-	TGTGCCAGCAGCCAATGGAGGGGGACCGGGGAGCTGTTTTTT	CASSQWRGTGELFF
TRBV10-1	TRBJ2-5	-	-	TGCGCCAGCAGTGACAGGTACCAAGAGACCCAGTACTTC	CASSDRYQETQYF
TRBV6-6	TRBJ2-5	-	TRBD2	TGTGCCAGCAGTGTAGCGGGACAAGAGACCCAGTACTTC	CASSVAGQETQYF
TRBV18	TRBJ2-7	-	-	TGTGCCAGCTCACCACGATTTCCCCCCTACGAGCAGTACTTC	CASSPRFPPYEQYF
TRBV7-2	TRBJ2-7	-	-	TGTGCCAGCAGCTTAGTAGGGCACAACTACGAGCAGTACTTC	CASSLVGHNYEQYF
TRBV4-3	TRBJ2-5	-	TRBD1	TGCGCCAGCAGCCAAGATTATTATAGGGGGCGCGGAGAGACCCAGTACTTC	CASSQDYYRGRGETQYF
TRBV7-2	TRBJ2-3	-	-	TGTGCCAGCAGCTTAGCGGGAGGCACAGATACGCAGTATTTT	CASSLAGGTDTQYF
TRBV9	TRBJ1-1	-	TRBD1	TGTGCCAGCAGGGAGGGGGCCTCCACTGAAGCTTTCTTT	CASREGASTEAFF
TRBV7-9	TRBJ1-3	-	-	TGTGCCAGCAGCTTAGTGCAACCTGGAAACACCATATATTTT	CASSLVQPGNTIYF
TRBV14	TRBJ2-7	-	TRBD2	TGTGCCAGCAGCCCCCTGGTAGCGGGGGGCTACGAGCAGTACTTC	CASSPLVAGGYEQYF
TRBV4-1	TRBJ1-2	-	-	TGCGCCAGCAGCCAACAGGGGAACTATGGCTACACCTTC	CASSQQGNYGYTF
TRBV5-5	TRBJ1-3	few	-	TGTGCCAGCAGCTCGGACGTGGGCTCTGGAAACACCATATATTTT	CASSSDVGSGNTIYF
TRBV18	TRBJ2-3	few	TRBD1	TGTGCCAGCTCACCCAACCTAGGGGGCGCGATAGATACGCAGTATTTT	CASSPNLGGAIDTQYF
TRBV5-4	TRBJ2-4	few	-	TGTGCCAGCAGCCTCCCGACAGGCCTTCAGTACTTC	CASSLPTGLQYF
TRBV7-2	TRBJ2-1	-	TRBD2	TGTGCCAGCAGCTTAGTTGAGGTACCCCCGGGGGGTGAGCAGTTCTTC	CASSLVEVPPGGEQFF
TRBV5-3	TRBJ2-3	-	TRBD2	TGTGCCAGAAGCGGTCGACTAGCGGGCGGCACAGATACGCAGTATTTT	CARSGRLAGGTDTQYF
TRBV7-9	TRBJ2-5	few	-	TGTGCCAGCAGCTCACAAGAGACCCAGTACTTC	CASSSQETQYF
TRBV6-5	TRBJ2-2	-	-	TGTGCCAGCAGTTACCTGGGACTGTTTAACACCGGGGAGCTGTTTTTT	CASSYLGLFNTGELFF
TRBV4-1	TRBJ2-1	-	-	TGCGCCAGCAGCCAGTTCGGACAGTCCTACAATGAGCAGTTCTTC	CASSQFGQSYNEQFF
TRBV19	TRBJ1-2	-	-	TGTGCCAGTAATAAAAAGGGACACTACTATGGCTACACCTTC	CASNKKGHYYGYTF
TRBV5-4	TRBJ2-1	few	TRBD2	TGTGCCAGCAGCTTGTATGGGACTAGCGATGAGCAGTTCTTC	CASSLYGTSDEQFF
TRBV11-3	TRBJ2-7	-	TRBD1	TGTGCCAGCAGCTTAGAGGGACAGGACTACGAGCAGTACTTC	CASSLEGQDYEQYF
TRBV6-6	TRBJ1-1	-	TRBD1	TGTGCCAGCAGTTACTCAAAGGGACAGGCTTTCTTT	CASSYSKGQAFF
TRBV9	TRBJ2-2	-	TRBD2	TGTGCCAGCAGCCGGACTAGCGGGGGCCCGAACACCGGGGAGCTGTTTTTT	CASSRTSGGPNTGELFF
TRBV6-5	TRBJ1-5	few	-	TGTGCCAGCAGTCGGGGGTATAGCAATCAGCCCCAGCATTTT	CASSRGYSNQPQHF
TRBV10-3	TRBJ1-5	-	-	TGTGCCATCAAACAGGGAGGCAATCAGCCCCAGCATTTT	CAIKQGGNQPQHF
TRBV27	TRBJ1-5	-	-	TGTGCCAGCAGAAGGACAGGCAATCAGCCCCAGCATTTT	CASRRTGNQPQHF
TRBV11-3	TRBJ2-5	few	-	TGTGCCAGCAGCTCCCGGGTCAAACAACAAGAGACCCAGTACTTC	CASSSRVKQQETQYF